This record looks at one TCR beta chain sequence and its context. What it binds is unknown. The data were obtained in a study of T cell repertoires in cytomegalovirus infection. Study-wide background: Matching HLA type, along with CMV infection, was indicated by public TCR beta signatures.

Germline V CDR1 and CDR2: SGHRS, YFSETQ. The CDR3 extends over 15 amino acids. V was clipped by 0 bases and J by 0 bases, with 6 bases between them. MiXCR, applied by TCRdb to the reads, yields one record per CDR3 protein. The repertoire consists of hundreds of thousands of distinct CDR3 sequences, with roughly 36% occurring once and the leading ten covering 18%. The input for sequencing was cultured PBMCs, taken from culture after CMV antigen stimulation. The chain links TRBV5-1 to TRBJ2-2; D not resolved. The receptor comes from a human donor in good health (CMV status not recorded). Some clones in this sample may be carry-over from other donors' samples. The CDR3 region is CASSLELPNTGELFF. The CDR3 coding sequence is TGCGCCAGCAGCTTGGAACTACCGAACACCGGGGAGCTGTTTTTT.